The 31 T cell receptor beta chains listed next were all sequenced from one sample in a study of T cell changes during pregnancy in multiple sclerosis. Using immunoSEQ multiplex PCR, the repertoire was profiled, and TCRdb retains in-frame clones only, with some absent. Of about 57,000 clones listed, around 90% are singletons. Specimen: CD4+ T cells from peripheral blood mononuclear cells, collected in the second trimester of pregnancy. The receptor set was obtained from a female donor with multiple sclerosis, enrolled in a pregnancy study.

In DNA form, the CDR3 reads TGTGCCAGCTCACCATATACAGGGGAACAGCCCCAGCATTTT. Its translation is CASSPYTGEQPQHF. The rearrangement uses TRBV18 and TRBJ1-5; 7 bases are shared with TRBD1. CDR1 is KGHSH, CDR2 LQKENI, per germline. The CDR3 length is 14 residues. V was pared by 2 bases and J by 7 bases, with 5 bases of the junction left unmatched.

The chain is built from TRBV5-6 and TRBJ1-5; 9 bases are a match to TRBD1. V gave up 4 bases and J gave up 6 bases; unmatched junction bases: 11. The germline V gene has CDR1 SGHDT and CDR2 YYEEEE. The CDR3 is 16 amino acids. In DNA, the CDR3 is TGTGCCAGCAGCACCTACGACAGGGGGGTTGGTCAGCCCCAGCATTTT. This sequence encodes CASSTYDRGVGQPQHF.

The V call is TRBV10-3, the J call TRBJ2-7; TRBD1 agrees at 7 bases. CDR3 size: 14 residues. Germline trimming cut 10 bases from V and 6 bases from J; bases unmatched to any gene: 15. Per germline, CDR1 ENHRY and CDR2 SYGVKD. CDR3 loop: CATQRRDSFFEQYF. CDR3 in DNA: TGTGCCACCCAACGCCGGGACAGTTTCTTCGAGCAGTACTTC.

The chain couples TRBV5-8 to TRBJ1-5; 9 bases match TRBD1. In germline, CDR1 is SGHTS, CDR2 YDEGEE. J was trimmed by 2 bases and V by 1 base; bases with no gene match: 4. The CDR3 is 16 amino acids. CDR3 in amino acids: CASSLRRDRGNQPQHF. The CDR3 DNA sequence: TGTGCCAGCAGCTTGAGACGGGACAGGGGCAATCAGCCCCAGCATTTT. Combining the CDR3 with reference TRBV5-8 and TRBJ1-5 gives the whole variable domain EAGVTQSPTHLIKTRGQQATLRCSPISGHTSVYWYQQALGLGLQFLLWYDEGEERNRGNFPPRFSGRQFPNYSSELNVNALELEDSALYLCASSLRRDRGNQPQHFGDGTRLSIL.

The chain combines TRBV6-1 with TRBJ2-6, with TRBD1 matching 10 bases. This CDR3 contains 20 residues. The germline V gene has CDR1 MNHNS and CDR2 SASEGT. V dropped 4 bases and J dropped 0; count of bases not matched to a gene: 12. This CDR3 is CASSAGQGSFLSSGANVLTF. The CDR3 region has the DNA TGTGCCAGCAGTGCGGGACAGGGGTCTTTCCTAAGCTCTGGGGCCAACGTCCTGACTTTC.

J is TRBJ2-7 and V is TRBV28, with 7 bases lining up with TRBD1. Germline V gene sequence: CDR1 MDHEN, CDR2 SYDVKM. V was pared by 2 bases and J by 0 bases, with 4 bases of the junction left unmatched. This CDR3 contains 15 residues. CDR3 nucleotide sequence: TGTGCCAGCAGTTTAGAGACAGGGCTCTCCTACGAGCAGTACTTC. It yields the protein CASSLETGLSYEQYF.

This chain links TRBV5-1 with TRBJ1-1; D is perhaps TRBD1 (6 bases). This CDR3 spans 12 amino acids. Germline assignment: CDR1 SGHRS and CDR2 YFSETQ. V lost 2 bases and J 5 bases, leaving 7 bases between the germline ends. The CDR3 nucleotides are TGCGCCAGCAGCTTTGACAGGACTGAAGCTTTCTTT. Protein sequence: CASSFDRTEAFF.

CDR3 nucleotide sequence: TGTGCCAGCAGCGAGACTAGTTCCGGGGAGCTGTTTTTT. The encoded protein is CASSETSSGELFF. This sequence joins TRBV7-9 and TRBJ2-2; a possible D gene is TRBD2 (6 bases). The CDR3 runs to 13 residues. Germline V lookup: CDR1 SEHNR, CDR2 FQNEAQ (reference sequence). V was pared by 5 bases and J by 6 bases, with 10 bases between.

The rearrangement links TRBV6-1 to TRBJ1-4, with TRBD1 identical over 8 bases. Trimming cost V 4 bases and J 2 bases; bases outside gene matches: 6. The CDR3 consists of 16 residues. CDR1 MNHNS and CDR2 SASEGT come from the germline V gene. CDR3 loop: CASSGTGLWTNEKLFF. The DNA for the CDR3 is TGTGCCAGCAGTGGGACAGGGCTGTGGACTAATGAAAAACTGTTTTTT.

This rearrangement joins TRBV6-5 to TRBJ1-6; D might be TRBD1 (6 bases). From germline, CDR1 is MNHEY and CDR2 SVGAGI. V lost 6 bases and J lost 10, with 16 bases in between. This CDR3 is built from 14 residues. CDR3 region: CASRPTGYGSPLHF. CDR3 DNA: TGTGCCAGCAGGCCCACAGGGTATGGGTCACCCCTCCACTTT.

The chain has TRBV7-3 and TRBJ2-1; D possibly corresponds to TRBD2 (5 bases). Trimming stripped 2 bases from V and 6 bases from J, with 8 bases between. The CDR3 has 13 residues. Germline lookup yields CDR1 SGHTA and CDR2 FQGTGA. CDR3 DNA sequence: TGTGCCAGCAGCTTAGCGCTAGCCAATGAGCAGTTCTTC. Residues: CASSLALANEQFF.

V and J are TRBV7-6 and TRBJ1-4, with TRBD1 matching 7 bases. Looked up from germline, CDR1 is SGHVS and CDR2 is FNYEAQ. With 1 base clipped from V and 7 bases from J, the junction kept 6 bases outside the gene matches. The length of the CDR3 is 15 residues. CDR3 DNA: TGTGCCAGCAGCTTAGGCGGAGGGGGCGGTGAAAAACTGTTTTTT. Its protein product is CASSLGGGGGEKLFF.

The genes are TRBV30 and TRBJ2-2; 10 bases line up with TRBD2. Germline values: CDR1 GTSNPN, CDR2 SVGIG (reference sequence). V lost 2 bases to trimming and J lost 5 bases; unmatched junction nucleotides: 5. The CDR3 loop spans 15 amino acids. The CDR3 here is CAWSSSGGATGELFF. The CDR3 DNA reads TGTGCCTGGAGTTCAAGCGGGGGGGCAACCGGGGAGCTGTTTTTT.

In DNA form, the CDR3 reads TGTGCCAGCAGCTTAAGCCAGGGGGTGACTAATGAAAAACTGTTTTTT. It is translated as CASSLSQGVTNEKLFF. The V call is TRBV7-9, the J call TRBJ1-4, with TRBD1 identical over 7 bases. CDR1 and CDR2 (germline): SEHNR, FQNEAQ (reference sequence). Trimming removed 2 bases from V and 2 bases from J; junction bases left unmatched: 5. There are 16 residues in the CDR3.

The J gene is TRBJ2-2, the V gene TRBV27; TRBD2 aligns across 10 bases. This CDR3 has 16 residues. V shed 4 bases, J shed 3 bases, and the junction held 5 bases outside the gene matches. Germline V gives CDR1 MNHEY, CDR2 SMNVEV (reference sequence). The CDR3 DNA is TGTGCCAGCAGTTCCTGGACTAGCGGATACACCGGGGAGCTGTTTTTT. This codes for CASSSWTSGYTGELFF.

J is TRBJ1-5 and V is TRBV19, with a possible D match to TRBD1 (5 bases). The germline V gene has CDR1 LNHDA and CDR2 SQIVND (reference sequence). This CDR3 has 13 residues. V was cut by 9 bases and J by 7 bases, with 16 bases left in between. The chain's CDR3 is CASQGAAGQPQHF. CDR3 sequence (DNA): TGTGCCAGCCAGGGAGCGGCGGGGCAGCCCCAGCATTTT.

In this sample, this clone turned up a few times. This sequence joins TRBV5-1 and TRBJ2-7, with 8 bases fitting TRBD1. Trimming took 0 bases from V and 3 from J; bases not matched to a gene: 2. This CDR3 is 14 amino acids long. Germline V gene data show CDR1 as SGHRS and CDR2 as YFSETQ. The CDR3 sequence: CASSLDGQGYEQYF. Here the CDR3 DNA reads TGCGCCAGCAGCTTGGATGGACAGGGCTACGAGCAGTACTTC. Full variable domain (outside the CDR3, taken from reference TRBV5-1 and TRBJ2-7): KAGVTQTPRYLIKTRGQQVTLSCSPISGHRSVSWYQQTPGQGLQFLFEYFSETQRNKGNFPGRFSGRQFSNSRSEMNVSTLELGDSALYLCASSLDGQGYEQYFGPGTRLTVT.

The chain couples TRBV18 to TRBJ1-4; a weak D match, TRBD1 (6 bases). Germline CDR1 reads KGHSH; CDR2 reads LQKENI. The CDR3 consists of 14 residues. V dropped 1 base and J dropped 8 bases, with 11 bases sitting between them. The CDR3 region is CASSPLDSKEKLFF. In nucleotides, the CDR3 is TGTGCCAGCTCACCACTGGACAGCAAAGAAAAACTGTTTTTT.

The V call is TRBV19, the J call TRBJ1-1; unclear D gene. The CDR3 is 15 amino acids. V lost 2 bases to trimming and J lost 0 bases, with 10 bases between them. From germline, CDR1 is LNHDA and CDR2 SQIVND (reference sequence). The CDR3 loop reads CASSIKTPMNTEAFF. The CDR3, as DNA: TGTGCCAGTAGTATAAAGACACCCATGAACACTGAAGCTTTCTTT. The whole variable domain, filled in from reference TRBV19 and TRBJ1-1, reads DGGITQSPKYLFRKEGQNVTLSCEQNLNHDAMYWYRQDPGQGLRLIYYSQIVNDFQKGDIAEGYSVSREKKESFPLTVTSAQKNPTAFYLCASSIKTPMNTEAFFGQGTRLTVV.

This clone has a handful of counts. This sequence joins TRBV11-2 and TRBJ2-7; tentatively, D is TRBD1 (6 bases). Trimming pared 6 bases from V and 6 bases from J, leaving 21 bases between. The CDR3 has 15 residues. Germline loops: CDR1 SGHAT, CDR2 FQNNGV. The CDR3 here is CASSLSPGVNGEQYF. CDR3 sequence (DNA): TGTGCCAGCAGTCTTAGCCCAGGGGTAAACGGCGAGCAGTACTTC.

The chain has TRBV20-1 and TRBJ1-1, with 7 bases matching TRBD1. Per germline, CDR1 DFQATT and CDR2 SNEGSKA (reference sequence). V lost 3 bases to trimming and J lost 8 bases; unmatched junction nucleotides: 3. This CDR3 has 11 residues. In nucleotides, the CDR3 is TGCAGTGCTAGGGAGGGACAGGAAGCTTTCTTT. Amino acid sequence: CSAREGQEAFF.

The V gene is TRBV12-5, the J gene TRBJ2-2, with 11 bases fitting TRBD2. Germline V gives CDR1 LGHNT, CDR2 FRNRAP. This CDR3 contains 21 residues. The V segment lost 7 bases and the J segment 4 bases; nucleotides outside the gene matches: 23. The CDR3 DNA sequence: TGTGCTAGTGCCCGCCCCGGGAAACTAGCGGGGGATACTGGGGTCACCGGGGAGCTGTTTTTT. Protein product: CASARPGKLAGDTGVTGELFF. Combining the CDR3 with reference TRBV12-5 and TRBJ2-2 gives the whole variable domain DARVTQTPRHKVTEMGQEVTMRCQPILGHNTVFWYRQTMMQGLELLAYFRNRAPLDDSGMPKDRFSAEMPDATLATLKIQPSEPRDSAVYFCASARPGKLAGDTGVTGELFFGEGSRLTVL.

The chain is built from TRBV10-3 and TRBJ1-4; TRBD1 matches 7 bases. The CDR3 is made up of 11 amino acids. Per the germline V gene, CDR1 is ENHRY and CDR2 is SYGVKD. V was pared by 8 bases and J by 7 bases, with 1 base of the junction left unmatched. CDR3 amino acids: CAIGDSEKLFF. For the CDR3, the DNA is TGTGCCATCGGGGACAGTGAAAAACTGTTTTTT.

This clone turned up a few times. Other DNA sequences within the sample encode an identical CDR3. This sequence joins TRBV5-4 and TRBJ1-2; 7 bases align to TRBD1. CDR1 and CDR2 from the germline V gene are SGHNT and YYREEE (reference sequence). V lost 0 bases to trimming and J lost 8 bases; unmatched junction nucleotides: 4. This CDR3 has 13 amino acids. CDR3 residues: CASSLDRGGGYTF. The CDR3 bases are TGTGCCAGCAGCTTGGACAGGGGTGGAGGCTACACCTTC. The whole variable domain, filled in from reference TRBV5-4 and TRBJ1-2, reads ETGVTQSPTHLIKTRGQQVTLRCSSQSGHNTVSWYQQALGQGPQFIFQYYREEENGRGNFPPRFSGLQFPNYSSELNVNALELDDSALYLCASSLDRGGGYTFGSGTRLTVV.

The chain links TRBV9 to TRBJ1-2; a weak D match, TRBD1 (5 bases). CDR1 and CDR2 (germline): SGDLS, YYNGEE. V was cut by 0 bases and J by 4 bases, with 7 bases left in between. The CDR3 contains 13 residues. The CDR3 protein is CASSVAGGYGYTF. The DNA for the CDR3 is TGTGCCAGCAGCGTAGCCGGGGGCTATGGCTACACCTTC.

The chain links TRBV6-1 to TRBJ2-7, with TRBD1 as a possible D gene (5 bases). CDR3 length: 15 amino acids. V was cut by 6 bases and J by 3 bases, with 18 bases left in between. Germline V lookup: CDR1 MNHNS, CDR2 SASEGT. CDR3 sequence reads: CASRHEDTQLYEQYF. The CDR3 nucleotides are TGTGCCAGCAGGCACGAGGACACGCAACTCTACGAGCAGTACTTC.

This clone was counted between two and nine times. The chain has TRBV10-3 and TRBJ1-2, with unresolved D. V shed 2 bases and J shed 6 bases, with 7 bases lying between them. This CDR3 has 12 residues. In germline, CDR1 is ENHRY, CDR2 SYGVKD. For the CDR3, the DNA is TGTGCCATCAGTGAGGTCGGGAATGGCTACACCTTC. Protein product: CAISEVGNGYTF.

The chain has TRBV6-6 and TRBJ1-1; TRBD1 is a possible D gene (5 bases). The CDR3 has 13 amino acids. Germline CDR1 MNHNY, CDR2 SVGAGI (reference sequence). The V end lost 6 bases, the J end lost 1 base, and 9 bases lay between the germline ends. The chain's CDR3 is CASSPQGNTEAFF. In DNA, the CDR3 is TGTGCCAGCAGCCCGCAGGGGAACACTGAAGCTTTCTTT.

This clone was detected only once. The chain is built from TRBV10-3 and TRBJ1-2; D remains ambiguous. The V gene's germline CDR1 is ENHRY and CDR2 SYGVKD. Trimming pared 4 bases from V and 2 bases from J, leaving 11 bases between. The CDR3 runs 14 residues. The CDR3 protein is CAISAGYENYGYTF. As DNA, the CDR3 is TGTGCCATCAGTGCGGGGTATGAGAACTATGGCTACACCTTC.

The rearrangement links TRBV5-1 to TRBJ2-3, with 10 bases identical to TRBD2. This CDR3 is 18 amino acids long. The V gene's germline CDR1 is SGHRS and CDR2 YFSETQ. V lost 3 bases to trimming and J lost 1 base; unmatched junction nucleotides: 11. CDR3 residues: CASSSLAGVTYGTDTQYF. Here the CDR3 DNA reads TGCGCCAGCAGCTCTCTAGCGGGGGTCACCTACGGCACAGATACGCAGTATTTT.

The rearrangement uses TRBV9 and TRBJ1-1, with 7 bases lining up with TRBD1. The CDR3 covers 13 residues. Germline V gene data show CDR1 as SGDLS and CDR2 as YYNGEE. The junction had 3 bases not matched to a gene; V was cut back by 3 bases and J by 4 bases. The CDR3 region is CASSGTGVTEAFF. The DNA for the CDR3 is TGTGCCAGCAGCGGAACAGGGGTCACTGAAGCTTTCTTT.